The rows below give T cell receptor beta chains drawn from one sample of a study of cytomegalovirus exposure and HLA in healthy donors. Clones were sequenced by immunoSEQ multiplex PCR, and TCRdb holds only the in-frame ones, with some missing. The sample consists of approximately 130,000 clones, 8.5% to 9% of them appearing once. The specimen was PBMCs. Receptors originate from a middle-aged woman in good health and CMV-seropositive. Both conserved end residues are part of each CDR3. Each record gives: V gene, J gene, clone size, D gene, CDR3 DNA, CDR3 protein. A D gene is named only where the DNA matches it firmly. Clone size is given for some rows only: seen once, a few or many times, or a class if the clone is expanded.

V gene: TRBV9; J gene: TRBJ1-2; clone size: few; D gene: .; CDR3 DNA: TGTGCCAGCAGCGTAGGGGGGGACGGAAACTATGGCTACACCTTC; CDR3 protein: CASSVGGDGNYGYTF
V gene: TRBV5-1; J gene: TRBJ1-4; clone size: .; D gene: TRBD1; CDR3 DNA: TGCGCCAGCAGCTTCCGGGACAGCGCAACTAATGAAAAACTGTTTTTT; CDR3 protein: CASSFRDSATNEKLFF
V gene: TRBV18; J gene: TRBJ2-7; clone size: few; D gene: TRBD1; CDR3 DNA: TGTGCCAGCTCACCCCAGGGACAGGGCGACGAGCAGTACTTC; CDR3 protein: CASSPQGQGDEQYF
V gene: TRBV7-4; J gene: TRBJ2-7; clone size: few; D gene: TRBD1; CDR3 DNA: TGTGCCAGCAGCTTAATCGGACAGGGGGTTACCTACGAGCAGTACTTC; CDR3 protein: CASSLIGQGVTYEQYF
V gene: TRBV6-4; J gene: TRBJ1-1; clone size: few; D gene: .; CDR3 DNA: TGTGCCAGCAGAATACACATGAACACTGAAGCTTTCTTT; CDR3 protein: CASRIHMNTEAFF
V gene: TRBV28; J gene: TRBJ1-1; clone size: .; D gene: .; CDR3 DNA: TGTGCCAGCAGTGACAGACTCGTGAACACTGAAGCTTTCTTT; CDR3 protein: CASSDRLVNTEAFF
V gene: TRBV19; J gene: TRBJ1-1; clone size: few; D gene: TRBD1; CDR3 DNA: TGTGCCAGTAGTGGGGACAGGGGGAACACTGAAGCTTTCTTT; CDR3 protein: CASSGDRGNTEAFF
V gene: TRBV6-5; J gene: TRBJ2-7; clone size: .; D gene: TRBD1; CDR3 DNA: TGTGCCAGCAACGGTCAGGGGGCCTCCTACGAGCAGTACTTC; CDR3 protein: CASNGQGASYEQYF
V gene: TRBV10-2; J gene: TRBJ2-7; clone size: .; D gene: .; CDR3 DNA: TGCGCCAGCAGTGATGGGACATCCTCCTACGAGCAGTACTTC; CDR3 protein: CASSDGTSSYEQYF
V gene: TRBV5-8; J gene: TRBJ1-5; clone size: few; D gene: TRBD1; CDR3 DNA: TGTGCCGGGACAGATAGCAATCAGCCCCAGCATTTT; CDR3 protein: CAGTDSNQPQHF
V gene: TRBV5-6; J gene: TRBJ1-4; clone size: few; D gene: TRBD1; CDR3 DNA: TGTGCCAGCAGCTTTGACAGGGATGAAAAACTGTTTTTT; CDR3 protein: CASSFDRDEKLFF
V gene: TRBV28; J gene: TRBJ2-6; clone size: .; D gene: .; CDR3 DNA: TGTGCCAGCAGCTCTTCAGGGACTGGGGCCAACGTCCTGACTTTC; CDR3 protein: CASSSSGTGANVLTF
V gene: TRBV10-3; J gene: TRBJ1-2; clone size: few; D gene: .; CDR3 DNA: TGTGCCATCAGGGCCGGGGGAGGCGTTTACTATGGCTACACCTTC; CDR3 protein: CAIRAGGGVYYGYTF
V gene: TRBV6-1; J gene: TRBJ2-5; clone size: few; D gene: .; CDR3 DNA: TGTGCCAGCAGTGAAGTGGCAGAATCGTACCAAGAGACCCAGTACTTC; CDR3 protein: CASSEVAESYQETQYF
V gene: TRBV7-2; J gene: TRBJ1-6; clone size: .; D gene: TRBD1; CDR3 DNA: TGTGCCAGCAGCTTCGGACAGGGCACTAATTCACCCCTCCACTTT; CDR3 protein: CASSFGQGTNSPLHF
V gene: TRBV2; J gene: TRBJ1-1; clone size: .; D gene: TRBD1; CDR3 DNA: TGTGCCAGCAGGAAAGACAGGGCGTGGACTGAAGCTTTCTTT; CDR3 protein: CASRKDRAWTEAFF
V gene: TRBV7-9; J gene: TRBJ1-1; clone size: few; D gene: TRBD1; CDR3 DNA: TGTGCCAGCAGCCTCGGGACAGCGAACACTGAAGCTTTCTTT; CDR3 protein: CASSLGTANTEAFF
V gene: TRBV7-8; J gene: TRBJ2-6; clone size: few; D gene: TRBD1; CDR3 DNA: TGTGCCAGCAGCCCCCGGACAGGGTGGTCTGGGGCCAACGTCCTGACTTTC; CDR3 protein: CASSPRTGWSGANVLTF
V gene: TRBV28; J gene: TRBJ2-3; clone size: few; D gene: TRBD2; CDR3 DNA: TGTGCCAGCAGTTTACTTGGCGGGGGACCAGATACGCAGTATTTT; CDR3 protein: CASSLLGGGPDTQYF
V gene: TRBV7-6; J gene: TRBJ1-3; clone size: few; D gene: TRBD1; CDR3 DNA: TGTGCCAGTATTGGACAGGGCCCTTTGGACACCATATATTTT; CDR3 protein: CASIGQGPLDTIYF
V gene: TRBV19; J gene: TRBJ2-7; clone size: .; D gene: .; CDR3 DNA: TGTGCCAGTAGTATCTTGGCTGCCTCCTACGAGCAGTACTTC; CDR3 protein: CASSILAASYEQYF
V gene: TRBV11-1; J gene: TRBJ2-2; clone size: few; D gene: .; CDR3 DNA: TGTGCCAGCAGCTTAGCGACAGTGAGCGTGACCGGGGAGCTGTTTTTT; CDR3 protein: CASSLATVSVTGELFF
V gene: TRBV10-3; J gene: TRBJ2-3; clone size: few; D gene: TRBD1; CDR3 DNA: TGTGCCATCAGGCCGGGACAGGGAGAAGGCGCAGATACGCAGTATTTT; CDR3 protein: CAIRPGQGEGADTQYF
V gene: TRBV6-6; J gene: TRBJ2-7; clone size: .; D gene: .; CDR3 DNA: TGTGCCAGCAGTTACGACACCAACTACGAGCAGTACTTC; CDR3 protein: CASSYDTNYEQYF
V gene: TRBV19; J gene: TRBJ2-5; clone size: few; D gene: TRBD1; CDR3 DNA: TGTGCCAGTACTCAGGGGACAGGGAGGGTAGAGACCCAGTACTTC; CDR3 protein: CASTQGTGRVETQYF
V gene: TRBV11-2; J gene: TRBJ2-7; clone size: .; D gene: TRBD1; CDR3 DNA: TGTGCCAGCAGCGCCGGGACAGGGTCCTACGAGCAGTACTTC; CDR3 protein: CASSAGTGSYEQYF
V gene: TRBV14; J gene: TRBJ2-3; clone size: few; D gene: .; CDR3 DNA: TGTGCCAGCAGCCACCTTAACACAGATACGCAGTATTTT; CDR3 protein: CASSHLNTDTQYF
V gene: TRBV29-1; J gene: TRBJ1-1; clone size: .; D gene: .; CDR3 DNA: TGCAGCGTTGAGGAGCAGGGAAAAGCTTTCTTT; CDR3 protein: CSVEEQGKAFF
V gene: TRBV4-2; J gene: TRBJ1-1; clone size: few; D gene: TRBD1; CDR3 DNA: TGTGCCAGCAGCCTCACCCCGGGACAGGGGGCTGATGGCACTGAAGCTTTCTTT; CDR3 protein: CASSLTPGQGADGTEAFF
V gene: TRBV7-9; J gene: TRBJ2-7; clone size: .; D gene: TRBD1; CDR3 DNA: TGTGCCAGCAGCTCAAGGACAGGGGGCGAGCAGTACTTC; CDR3 protein: CASSSRTGGEQYF
V gene: TRBV11-2; J gene: TRBJ2-7; clone size: .; D gene: .; CDR3 DNA: TGTGCCAGCAGCCGACAGGTGGAATTCCACGAGCAGTACTTC; CDR3 protein: CASSRQVEFHEQYF
V gene: TRBV4-1; J gene: TRBJ2-7; clone size: .; D gene: TRBD2; CDR3 DNA: TGCGCCAGCAGCCAAGATCAGACTAGCGGCCCCTACGAGCAGTACTTC; CDR3 protein: CASSQDQTSGPYEQYF
V gene: TRBV2; J gene: TRBJ2-2; clone size: few; D gene: .; CDR3 DNA: TGTGCCAGCAGTCCCCAGGGCCCCGGGGAGCTGTTTTTT; CDR3 protein: CASSPQGPGELFF
V gene: TRBV5-1; J gene: TRBJ2-2; clone size: few; D gene: TRBD2; CDR3 DNA: TGCGCCAGCAGCTTTCAAGGGACTAGCGGTCCCGGGGAGCTGTTTTTT; CDR3 protein: CASSFQGTSGPGELFF
V gene: TRBV19; J gene: TRBJ2-7; clone size: .; D gene: TRBD1; CDR3 DNA: TGTGCCAGTAGTACCGGGACAGGGGACTACGAGCAGTACTTC; CDR3 protein: CASSTGTGDYEQYF
V gene: TRBV5-1; J gene: TRBJ2-7; clone size: .; D gene: .; CDR3 DNA: TGCGCCAGCAGCTTGGGGTATCAACAGGCCTCCTACGAGCAGTACTTC; CDR3 protein: CASSLGYQQASYEQYF
V gene: TRBV10-3; J gene: TRBJ2-3; clone size: .; D gene: .; CDR3 DNA: TGTGCCATCAGGACAACTAGCACAGATACGCAGTATTTT; CDR3 protein: CAIRTTSTDTQYF
V gene: TRBV6-1; J gene: TRBJ1-5; clone size: .; D gene: .; CDR3 DNA: TGTGCCAGCACCGAACAGGTCAATCAGCCCCAGCATTTT; CDR3 protein: CASTEQVNQPQHF
V gene: TRBV5-6; J gene: TRBJ1-1; clone size: few; D gene: .; CDR3 DNA: TGTGCCAGCAGCTTGTACGAAGCTCTGAACACTGAAGCTTTCTTT; CDR3 protein: CASSLYEALNTEAFF
V gene: TRBV6-4; J gene: TRBJ2-3; clone size: .; D gene: TRBD1; CDR3 DNA: TGTGCCAGCAGTGACTCGACAGGGGCTGATACGCAGTATTTT; CDR3 protein: CASSDSTGADTQYF
V gene: TRBV29-1; J gene: TRBJ2-7; clone size: .; D gene: TRBD1; CDR3 DNA: TGCAGCGTTAGACAGGGGGCCTCCTACGAGCAGTACTTC; CDR3 protein: CSVRQGASYEQYF
V gene: TRBV9; J gene: TRBJ1-1; clone size: few; D gene: .; CDR3 DNA: TGTGCCAGCAGCGTAGTTTCGGTGAACACTGAAGCTTTCTTT; CDR3 protein: CASSVVSVNTEAFF
V gene: TRBV5-1; J gene: TRBJ2-2; clone size: few; D gene: TRBD1; CDR3 DNA: TGCGCCAGCAGCCTATTCGGGCAGGGGGTCGGGCCCGGGGAGCTGTTTTTT; CDR3 protein: CASSLFGQGVGPGELFF
V gene: TRBV7-2; J gene: TRBJ2-1; clone size: few; D gene: TRBD1; CDR3 DNA: TGTGCCAGCAGCTTAGGGACAGGGGGCTTCGATGAGCAGTTCTTC; CDR3 protein: CASSLGTGGFDEQFF
V gene: TRBV2; J gene: TRBJ2-2; clone size: few; D gene: TRBD1; CDR3 DNA: TGTGCCAGCAGCGCGACAGGGAGCACCGGGGAGCTGTTTTTT; CDR3 protein: CASSATGSTGELFF
V gene: TRBV7-3; J gene: TRBJ1-1; clone size: .; D gene: .; CDR3 DNA: TGTGCCAGCAGCTCGGGGGGGGAGGCTGAAGCTTTCTTT; CDR3 protein: CASSSGGEAEAFF
V gene: TRBV2; J gene: TRBJ2-7; clone size: .; D gene: .; CDR3 DNA: TGTGCCAGCACTAGGCCCCGGCAGGGTGGCCACGAGCAGTACTTC; CDR3 protein: CASTRPRQGGHEQYF
V gene: TRBV2; J gene: TRBJ1-2; clone size: once; D gene: .; CDR3 DNA: TGTGCCAGCAGTGAAATTGTTCGAGCTAACTATGGCTACACCTTC; CDR3 protein: CASSEIVRANYGYTF
V gene: TRBV5-1; J gene: TRBJ2-3; clone size: .; D gene: TRBD2; CDR3 DNA: TGCGCCAGCAGCAACGGACTAGCGGGAGGGGATACGCAGTATTTT; CDR3 protein: CASSNGLAGGDTQYF
V gene: TRBV30; J gene: TRBJ1-1; clone size: .; D gene: TRBD1; CDR3 DNA: TGTGCCTCACCTGGACAGGGACACACTGAAGCTTTCTTT; CDR3 protein: CASPGQGHTEAFF
V gene: TRBV23-1; J gene: TRBJ2-5; clone size: .; D gene: .; CDR3 DNA: TGCGCCAGCAGTCTCGGCGGGGGCGAGACCCAGTACTTC; CDR3 protein: CASSLGGGETQYF
V gene: TRBV5-1; J gene: TRBJ2-5; clone size: few; D gene: TRBD1; CDR3 DNA: TGCGCCAGCAGCTTGTTGGACAGGGGGCACCAAGAGACCCAGTACTTC; CDR3 protein: CASSLLDRGHQETQYF